The 22 T cell receptor beta chains in this list originate from one sample, sequenced in a study of cytomegalovirus exposure and HLA in healthy donors. 13 Jbeta primers and 60 Vbeta primers were used for the PCR. The repertoire was sequenced with immunoSEQ multiplex PCR; TCRdb's copy has only in-frame clones and lacks some. Of under 150,000 clones in the sample, about three quarters were seen once. The specimen sequenced was PBMCs. The receptors come from a woman aged 18-35 years in good health and CMV-seronegative.

V is TRBV6-1 and J is TRBJ2-1; D gene ambiguous. Germline CDR1 reads MNHNS; CDR2 reads SASEGT. The CDR3 consists of 13 residues. V was cut by 4 bases and J by 3 bases, with 7 bases left in between. CDR3 sequence: CASSVQVYNEQFF. The CDR3 DNA reads TGTGCCAGCAGTGTCCAGGTCTACAATGAGCAGTTCTTC.

The chain joins TRBV25-1 to TRBJ2-7; perhaps TRBD2 as D (5 bases). There are 15 residues in the CDR3. V shed 4 bases and J shed 0 bases, with 13 bases lying between them. The germline gives CDR1 MGHDK, CDR2 SYGVNS. CDR3 bases: TGTGCCAGCAGTGGTGAAGCGGAGAGCTCCTACGAGCAGTACTTC. Translated, it gives CASSGEAESSYEQYF.

V gene TRBV11-3 combines with J gene TRBJ2-7, with D tentatively TRBD2 (6 bases). The germline gives CDR1 SGHNT, CDR2 YENEEA. The CDR3 loop spans 12 amino acids. Trimming pared 5 bases from V and 4 bases from J, leaving 9 bases between. Written as DNA, the CDR3 is TGTGCCAGCAGCCTAGGGACTTACGAGCAGTACTTC. Protein product: CASSLGTYEQYF.

The V gene is TRBV6-1, the J gene TRBJ1-1, with unresolved D. The CDR3 has 12 residues. Per the germline V gene, CDR1 is MNHNS and CDR2 is SASEGT. The V end lost 5 bases, the J end lost 1 base, and 5 bases lay between the germline ends. Written as DNA, the CDR3 is TGTGCCAGCAGTTATCGGAACACTGAAGCTTTCTTT. It yields the protein CASSYRNTEAFF.

The V gene is TRBV10-2, the J gene TRBJ2-1; TRBD2 matches 9 bases. With 7 bases clipped from V and 9 bases from J, the junction kept 4 bases outside the gene matches. The germline gives CDR1 WSHSY, CDR2 SAAADI. The CDR3 has 12 residues. CDR3 in DNA: TGCGCCAGCAAAAAGACTAGCGGTGAGCAGTTCTTC. Amino acid sequence: CASKKTSGEQFF.

This chain uses TRBV10-3 with TRBJ2-7; D ambiguous. V lost 2 bases and J 6 bases, leaving 17 bases between the germline ends. Per the germline V gene, CDR1 is ENHRY and CDR2 is SYGVKD. There are 15 residues in the CDR3. The CDR3 DNA reads TGTGCCATCAGTGAGGGCGGAGCTAGATCGGGCGAGCAGTACTTC. Translated: CAISEGGARSGEQYF.

The V call is TRBV7-2, the J call TRBJ2-5; 10 nucleotides align to TRBD1. This CDR3 is 15 amino acids long. Germline-derived CDR1 and CDR2 are SGHTA and FQGNSA. V lost 5 bases and J lost 5; bases outside the gene matches: 8. The CDR3 here is CASSARQGAWETQYF. As DNA, the CDR3 is TGTGCCAGCAGCGCACGACAGGGGGCTTGGGAGACCCAGTACTTC.

V is TRBV6-1 and J is TRBJ1-5, with D perhaps TRBD1 (6 bases). The length of the CDR3 is 14 residues. The germline V gene encodes CDR1 MNHNS and CDR2 SASEGT. V was trimmed by 4 bases and J by 7 bases, leaving 14 bases between them. The CDR3 spells CASSGTTGWQPQHF. DNA of the CDR3: TGTGCCAGCAGTGGTACGACAGGTTGGCAGCCCCAGCATTTT.

J is TRBJ2-1 and V is TRBV6-1; 9 bases map to TRBD2. Looked up from germline, CDR1 is MNHNS and CDR2 is SASEGT. V lost 5 bases and J lost 5; bases outside the gene matches: 7. The CDR3 is 15 amino acids. Written as DNA, the CDR3 is TGTGCCAGCAGTTTAGGACTAGCGAATAACAATGAGCAGTTCTTC. Translating gives CASSLGLANNNEQFF.

This chain joins TRBV19 and TRBJ2-2, with a tentative D call TRBD1 (5 bases). The V and J ends lost 6 bases and 0 bases respectively, with 11 bases between them. The germline V gene has CDR1 LNHDA and CDR2 SQIVND (reference sequence). The length of the CDR3 is 15 residues. CDR3 protein: CASRGRTPNTGELFF. CDR3 nucleotide sequence: TGTGCCAGTAGGGGCCGGACACCGAACACCGGGGAGCTGTTTTTT.

V gene TRBV25-1 combines with J gene TRBJ1-2; 7 bases are a match to TRBD1. V shed 3 bases, J shed 7 bases, and the junction held 11 bases outside the gene matches. Germline assignment: CDR1 MGHDK and CDR2 SYGVNS. This CDR3 contains 15 residues. CDR3 coding DNA: TGTGCCAGCAGTGACACTCTAACAGGGGCCGGTGGCTACACCTTC. It specifies CASSDTLTGAGGYTF.

The chain recombines TRBV6-4 with TRBJ2-2; 9 positions match TRBD2. The trim removed 0 bases at V and 4 bases at J, leaving 0 bases unmatched. Germline V CDR1 and CDR2: MRHNA, SNTAGT. This CDR3 spans 15 amino acids. CDR3 amino acids: CASSDSSGGTGELFF. CDR3 coding DNA: TGTGCCAGCAGTGACTCTAGCGGGGGCACCGGGGAGCTGTTTTTT.

The V gene is TRBV7-7, the J gene TRBJ2-5; TRBD2 matches 10 bases. The CDR3 spans 14 residues. Germline CDR1 SSHAT, CDR2 FNYEAQ (reference sequence). V shed 2 bases and J 7 bases; nucleotides not matched to a gene: 4. This chain's CDR3 is CASSLLAGEATQYF. The CDR3 nucleotides read TGTGCCAGCAGCTTACTAGCGGGAGAGGCGACCCAGTACTTC.

Only a few counts were recorded for this clone. The rearrangement uses TRBV5-5 and TRBJ1-1; D gene unclear. Trimming cost V 0 bases and J 7 bases, with 19 bases left between them. The CDR3 has 16 residues. CDR1 SGHKS and CDR2 YYEKEE come from the germline V gene (reference sequence). CDR3 DNA: TGTGCCAGCAGCTTGGTAGTTCCTCCCGTGCGCGGTGAAGCTTTCTTT. This gives the protein CASSLVVPPVRGEAFF. Complete variable domain (other parts from reference TRBV5-5 and TRBJ1-1): DAGVTQSPTHLIKTRGQQVTLRCSPISGHKSVSWYQQVLGQGPQFIFQYYEKEERGRGNFPDRFSARQFPNYSSELNVNALLLGDSALYLCASSLVVPPVRGEAFFGQGTRLTVV.

The V gene is TRBV7-9, the J gene TRBJ1-1; D call uncertain. V gave up 5 bases and J gave up 1 base, with 11 bases separating them. The CDR3 has 14 residues. Germline V gene sequence: CDR1 SEHNR, CDR2 FQNEAQ (reference sequence). DNA of the CDR3: TGTGCCAGCAGCAGCCGACACCAGAACACTGAAGCTTTCTTT. Translated, it gives CASSSRHQNTEAFF.

CDR3 nucleotide sequence: TGTGCCAGCAGCCAAGTGTCGGGACTCAGACTCCCGAACACTGAAGCTTTCTTT. It specifies CASSQVSGLRLPNTEAFF. The genes are TRBV14 and TRBJ1-1; D possibly corresponds to TRBD1 (5 bases). Deletions cut 1 base from V and 1 base from J, with 19 bases between. Germline V gene data show CDR1 as SGHDN and CDR2 as FVKESK. This CDR3 has 18 amino acids.

The chain is built from TRBV9 and TRBJ2-2; TRBD2 aligns across 8 bases. The CDR3 is made up of 18 amino acids. Germline V lookup: CDR1 SGDLS, CDR2 YYNGEE. V lost 3 bases and J lost 4; bases outside the gene matches: 14. The CDR3 here is CASSASPGGLGSTGELFF. CDR3 nucleotide sequence: TGTGCCAGCAGCGCCTCACCCGGGGGACTAGGTAGCACCGGGGAGCTGTTTTTT.

This chain joins TRBV27 and TRBJ2-7; the match to TRBD1 covers 8 bases. The CDR3 covers 15 residues. From germline, CDR1 is MNHEY and CDR2 SMNVEV (reference sequence). V shed 8 bases, J shed 5 bases, and the junction held 14 bases outside the gene matches. The CDR3 region is CASGGQGRYLNEQYF. The CDR3 nucleotides read TGTGCCAGCGGTGGACAGGGACGATACCTTAACGAGCAGTACTTC.

The chain uses TRBV5-1 and TRBJ2-5, with 12 bases matching TRBD2. Trimming cost V 4 bases and J 7 bases; bases outside gene matches: 8. The CDR3 is made up of 15 amino acids. CDR1 and CDR2 (germline): SGHRS, YFSETQ. CDR3 nucleotide sequence: TGCGCCAGCAGCGCGGGACTAGCGGGCGGTCGGACCCAGTACTTC. Its translation: CASSAGLAGGRTQYF. Variable domain in full (rest from reference TRBV5-1 and TRBJ2-5): KAGVTQTPRYLIKTRGQQVTLSCSPISGHRSVSWYQQTPGQGLQFLFEYFSETQRNKGNFPGRFSGRQFSNSRSEMNVSTLELGDSALYLCASSAGLAGGRTQYFGPGTRLLVL.

This chain uses TRBV19 with TRBJ2-3; 8 bases are shared with TRBD2. CDR1 is LNHDA and CDR2 is SQIVND in the germline V gene (reference sequence). The CDR3 totals 17 residues. V gave up 6 bases and J gave up 1 base; unmatched junction bases: 12. The CDR3 bases are TGTGCCAGTAGCCTCGCGGGGCGGCGGGAGGGCACAGATACGCAGTATTTT. Translation gives CASSLAGRREGTDTQYF.

The V and J genes are TRBV5-1 and TRBJ1-3, with D hard to call. CDR1 is SGHRS and CDR2 is YFSETQ in the germline V gene. Trimming left V 4 bases short and J 2 bases short, with 10 bases between. The CDR3 length is 14 residues. Here the CDR3 reads CASSPGLAGNTIYF. The CDR3 coding sequence is TGCGCCAGCAGCCCCGGACTGGCTGGAAACACCATATATTTT.

This clone showed up just a few times. This chain uses TRBV5-4 with TRBJ1-5; 7 bases align to TRBD1. V lost 0 bases to trimming and J lost 5 bases; unmatched junction nucleotides: 5. Looked up from germline, CDR1 is SGHNT and CDR2 is YYREEE (reference sequence). The CDR3 contains 15 residues. The CDR3 bases are TGTGCCAGCAGCTTGGAGGACAGGTGGGATCAGCCCCAGCATTTT. The encoded protein is CASSLEDRWDQPQHF.